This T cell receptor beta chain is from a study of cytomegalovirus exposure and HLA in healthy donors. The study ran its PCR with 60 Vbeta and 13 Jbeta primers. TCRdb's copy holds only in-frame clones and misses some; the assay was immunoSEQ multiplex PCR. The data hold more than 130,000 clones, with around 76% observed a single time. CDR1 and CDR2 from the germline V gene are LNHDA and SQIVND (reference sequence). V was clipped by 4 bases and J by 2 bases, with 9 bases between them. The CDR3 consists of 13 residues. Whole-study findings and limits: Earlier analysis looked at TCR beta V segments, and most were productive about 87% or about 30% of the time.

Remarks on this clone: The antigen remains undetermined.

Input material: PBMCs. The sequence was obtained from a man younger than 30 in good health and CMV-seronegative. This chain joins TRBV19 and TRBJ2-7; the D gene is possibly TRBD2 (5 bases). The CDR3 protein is CASSTGGTYEQYF. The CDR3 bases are TGTGCCAGTAGTACTGGAGGTACCTACGAGCAGTACTTC.